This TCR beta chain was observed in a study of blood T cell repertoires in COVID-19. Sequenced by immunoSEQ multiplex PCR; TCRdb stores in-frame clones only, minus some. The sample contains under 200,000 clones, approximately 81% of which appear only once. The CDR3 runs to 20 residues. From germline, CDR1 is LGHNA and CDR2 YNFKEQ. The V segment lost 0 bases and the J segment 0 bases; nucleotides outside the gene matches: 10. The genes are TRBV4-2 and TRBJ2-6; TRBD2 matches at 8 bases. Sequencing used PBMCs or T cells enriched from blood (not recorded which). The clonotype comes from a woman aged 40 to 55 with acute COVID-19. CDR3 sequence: CASSQEVLIAGNSGANVLTF. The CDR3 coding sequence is TGTGCCAGCAGCCAAGAAGTGTTGATAGCGGGGAACTCTGGGGCCAACGTCCTGACTTTC.